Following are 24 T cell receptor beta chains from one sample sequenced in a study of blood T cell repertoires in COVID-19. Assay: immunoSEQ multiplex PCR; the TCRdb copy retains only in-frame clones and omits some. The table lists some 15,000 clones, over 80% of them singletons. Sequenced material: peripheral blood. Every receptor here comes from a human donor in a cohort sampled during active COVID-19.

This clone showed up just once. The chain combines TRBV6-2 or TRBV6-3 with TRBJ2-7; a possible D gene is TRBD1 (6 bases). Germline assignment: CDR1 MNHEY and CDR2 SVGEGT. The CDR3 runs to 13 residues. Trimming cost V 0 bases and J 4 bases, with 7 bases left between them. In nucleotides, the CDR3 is TGTGCCAGCAGTTACTCAACAGGGTACGAGCAGTACTTC. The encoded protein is CASSYSTGYEQYF.

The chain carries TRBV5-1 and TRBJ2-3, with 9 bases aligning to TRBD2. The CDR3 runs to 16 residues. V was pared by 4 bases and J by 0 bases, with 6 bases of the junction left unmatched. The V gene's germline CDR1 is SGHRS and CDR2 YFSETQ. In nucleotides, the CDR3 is TGCGCCAGCAGCGACGGACTAGCGCCTAGCACAGATACGCAGTATTTT. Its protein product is CASSDGLAPSTDTQYF.

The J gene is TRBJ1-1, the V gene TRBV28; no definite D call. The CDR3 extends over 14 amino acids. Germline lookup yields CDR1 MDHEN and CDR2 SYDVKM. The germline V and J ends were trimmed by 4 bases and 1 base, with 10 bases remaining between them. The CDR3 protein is CASSSPPENTEAFF. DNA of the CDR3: TGTGCCAGCAGTTCCCCCCCAGAGAACACTGAAGCTTTCTTT. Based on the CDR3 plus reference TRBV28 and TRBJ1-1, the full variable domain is DVKVTQSSRYLVKRTGEKVFLECVQDMDHENMFWYRQDPGLGLRLIYFSYDVKMKEKGDIPEGYSVSREKKERFSLILESASTNQTSMYLCASSSPPENTEAFFGQGTRLTVV.

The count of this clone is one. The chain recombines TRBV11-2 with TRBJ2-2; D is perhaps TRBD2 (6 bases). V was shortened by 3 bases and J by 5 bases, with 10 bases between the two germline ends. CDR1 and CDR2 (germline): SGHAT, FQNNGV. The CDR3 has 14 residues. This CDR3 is CASSFGGVTGELFF. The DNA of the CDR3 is TGTGCCAGCAGCTTCGGGGGTGTGACCGGGGAGCTGTTTTTT.

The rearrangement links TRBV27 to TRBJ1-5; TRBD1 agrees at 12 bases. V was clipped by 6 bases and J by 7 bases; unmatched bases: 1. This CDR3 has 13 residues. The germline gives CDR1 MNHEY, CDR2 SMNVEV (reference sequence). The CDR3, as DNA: TGTGCCAGCAGAGGGACAGGGGGCCAGCCCCAGCATTTT. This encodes CASRGTGGQPQHF.

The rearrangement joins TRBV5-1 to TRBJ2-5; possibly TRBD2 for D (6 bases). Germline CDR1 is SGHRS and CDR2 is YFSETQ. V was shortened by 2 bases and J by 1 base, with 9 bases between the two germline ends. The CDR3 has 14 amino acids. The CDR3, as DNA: TGCGCCAGCAGCTTACAGCGGGCCCAAGAGACCCAGTACTTC. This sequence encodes CASSLQRAQETQYF.

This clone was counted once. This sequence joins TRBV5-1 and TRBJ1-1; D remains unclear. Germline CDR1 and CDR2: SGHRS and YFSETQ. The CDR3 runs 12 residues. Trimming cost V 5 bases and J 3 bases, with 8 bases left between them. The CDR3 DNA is TGCGCCAGCAGAAGAGGAGACACTGAAGCTTTCTTT. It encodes CASRRGDTEAFF. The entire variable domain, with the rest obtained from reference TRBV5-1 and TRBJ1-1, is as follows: KAGVTQTPRYLIKTRGQQVTLSCSPISGHRSVSWYQQTPGQGLQFLFEYFSETQRNKGNFPGRFSGRQFSNSRSEMNVSTLELGDSALYLCASRRGDTEAFFGQGTRLTVV.

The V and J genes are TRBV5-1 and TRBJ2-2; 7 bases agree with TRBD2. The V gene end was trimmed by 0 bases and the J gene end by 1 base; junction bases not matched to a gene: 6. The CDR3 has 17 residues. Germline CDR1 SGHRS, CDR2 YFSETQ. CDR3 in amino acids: CASSLAGRAQNTGELFF. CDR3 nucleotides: TGCGCCAGCAGCTTGGCAGGGAGGGCCCAGAACACCGGGGAGCTGTTTTTT.

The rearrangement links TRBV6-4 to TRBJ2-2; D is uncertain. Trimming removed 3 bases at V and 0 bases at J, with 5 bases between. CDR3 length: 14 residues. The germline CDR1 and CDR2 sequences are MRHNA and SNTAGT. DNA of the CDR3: TGTGCCAGCAGTGAACAGTCGAACACCGGGGAGCTGTTTTTT. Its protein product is CASSEQSNTGELFF.

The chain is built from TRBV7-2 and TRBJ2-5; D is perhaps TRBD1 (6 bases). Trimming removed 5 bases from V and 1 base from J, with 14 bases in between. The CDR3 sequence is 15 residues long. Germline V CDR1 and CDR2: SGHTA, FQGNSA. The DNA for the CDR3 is TGTGCCAGCAGCGCTAACAGGGCGTCCCAAGAGACCCAGTACTTC. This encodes CASSANRASQETQYF.

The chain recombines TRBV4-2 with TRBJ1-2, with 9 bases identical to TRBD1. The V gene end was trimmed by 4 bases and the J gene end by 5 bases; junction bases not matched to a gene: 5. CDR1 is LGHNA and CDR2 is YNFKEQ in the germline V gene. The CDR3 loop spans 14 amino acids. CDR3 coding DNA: TGTGCCAGCAGCCCTTCGGGACAGGGTTATGGCTACACCTTC. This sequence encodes CASSPSGQGYGYTF.

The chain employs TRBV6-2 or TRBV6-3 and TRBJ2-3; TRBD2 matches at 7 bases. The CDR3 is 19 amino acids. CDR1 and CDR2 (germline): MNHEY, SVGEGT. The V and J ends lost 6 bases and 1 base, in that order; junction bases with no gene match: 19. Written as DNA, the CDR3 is TGTGCCAGCAGCTGGCTCGGCCGCGGGAGAGTGGGGGGCACAGATACGCAGTATTTT. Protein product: CASSWLGRGRVGGTDTQYF.

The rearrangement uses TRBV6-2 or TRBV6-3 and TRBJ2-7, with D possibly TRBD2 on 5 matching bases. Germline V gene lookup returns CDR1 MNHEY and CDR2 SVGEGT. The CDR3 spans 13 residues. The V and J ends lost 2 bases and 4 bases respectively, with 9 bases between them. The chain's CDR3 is CASSYVAGYEQYF. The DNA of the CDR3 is TGTGCCAGCAGTTACGTTGCGGGTTACGAGCAGTACTTC.

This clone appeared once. CDR3 in amino acids: CASSREGEKLFF. The CDR3 DNA reads as TGTGCCAGCAGCAGGGAGGGTGAAAAACTGTTTTTT. This chain connects TRBV6-4 to TRBJ1-4, with TRBD1 as a possible D gene (5 bases). Germline values: CDR1 MRHNA, CDR2 SNTAGT. The CDR3 has 12 residues. V lost 6 bases, J lost 7 bases, and 9 bases lay in between.

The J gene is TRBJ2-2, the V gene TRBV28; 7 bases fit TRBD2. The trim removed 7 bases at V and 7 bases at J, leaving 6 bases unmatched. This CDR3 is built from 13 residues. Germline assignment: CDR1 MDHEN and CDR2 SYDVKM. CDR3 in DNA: TGTGCCAGCAAAGTGGGAGGGGTCGGGGAGCTGTTTTTT. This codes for CASKVGGVGELFF.

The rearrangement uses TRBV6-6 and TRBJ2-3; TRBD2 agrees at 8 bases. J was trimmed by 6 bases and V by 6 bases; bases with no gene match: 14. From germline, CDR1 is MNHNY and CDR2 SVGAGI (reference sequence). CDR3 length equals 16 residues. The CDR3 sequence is CASSWLAGSVPDTQYF. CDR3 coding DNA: TGTGCCAGCAGCTGGTTAGCGGGATCAGTACCGGATACGCAGTATTTT.

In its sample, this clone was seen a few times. The CDR3 nucleotides read TGTGCCAGCAGCAACCCGGACAGGTACAATGGCTACACCTTC. Translating gives CASSNPDRYNGYTF. The chain is built from TRBV28 and TRBJ1-2; TRBD1 matches at 7 bases. The CDR3 is 14 residues long. Germline-derived CDR1 and CDR2 are MDHEN and SYDVKM. V dropped 6 bases and J dropped 6; count of bases not matched to a gene: 10.

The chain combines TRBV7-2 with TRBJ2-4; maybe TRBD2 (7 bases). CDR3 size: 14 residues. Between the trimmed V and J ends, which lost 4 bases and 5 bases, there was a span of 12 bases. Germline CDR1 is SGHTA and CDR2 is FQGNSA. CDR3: CASSWGGSQNIQYF. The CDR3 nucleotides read TGTGCCAGCAGCTGGGGGGGCAGCCAAAACATTCAGTACTTC.

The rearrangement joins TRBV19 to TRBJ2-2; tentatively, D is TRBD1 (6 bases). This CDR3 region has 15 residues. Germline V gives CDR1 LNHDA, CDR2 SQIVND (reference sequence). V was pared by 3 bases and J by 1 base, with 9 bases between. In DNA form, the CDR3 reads TGTGCCAGTAGTATGATGGGACAGAACACCGGGGAGCTGTTTTTT. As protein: CASSMMGQNTGELFF.

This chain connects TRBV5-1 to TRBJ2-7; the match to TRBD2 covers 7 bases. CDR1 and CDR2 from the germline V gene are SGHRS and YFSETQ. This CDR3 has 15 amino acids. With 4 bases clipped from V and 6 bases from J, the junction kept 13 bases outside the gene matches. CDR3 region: CASSNAAGEFSEQYF. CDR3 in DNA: TGCGCCAGCAGCAATGCCGCGGGAGAATTCAGCGAGCAGTACTTC.

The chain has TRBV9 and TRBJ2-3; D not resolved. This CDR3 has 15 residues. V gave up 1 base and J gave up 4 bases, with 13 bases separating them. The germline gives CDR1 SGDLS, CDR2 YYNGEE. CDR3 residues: CASSVRPLGADTQYF. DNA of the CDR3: TGTGCCAGCAGCGTAAGACCCCTAGGAGCAGATACGCAGTATTTT.

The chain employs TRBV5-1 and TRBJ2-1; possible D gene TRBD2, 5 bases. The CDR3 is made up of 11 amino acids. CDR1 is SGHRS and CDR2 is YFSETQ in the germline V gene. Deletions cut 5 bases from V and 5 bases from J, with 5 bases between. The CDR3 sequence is CASRGDNEQFF. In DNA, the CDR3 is TGCGCCAGCAGGGGAGACAATGAGCAGTTCTTC.

CDR3 amino acids: CASSSYLGAADTQYF. The CDR3 DNA is TGTGCCAGCAGTTCCTATCTGGGGGCCGCAGATACGCAGTATTTT. This chain connects TRBV27 to TRBJ2-3, with TRBD1 as a possible D gene (6 bases). This CDR3 has 15 amino acids. Looked up from germline, CDR1 is MNHEY and CDR2 is SMNVEV (reference sequence). V lost 4 bases to trimming and J lost 4 bases, with 15 bases between them.

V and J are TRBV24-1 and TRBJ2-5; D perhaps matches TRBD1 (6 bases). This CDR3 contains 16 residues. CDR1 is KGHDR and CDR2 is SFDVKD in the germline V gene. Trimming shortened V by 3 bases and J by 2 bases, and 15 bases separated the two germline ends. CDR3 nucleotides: TGTGCCACCAGTGATCGACCACGAACAGGGCAAGAGACCCAGTACTTC. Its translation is CATSDRPRTGQETQYF.